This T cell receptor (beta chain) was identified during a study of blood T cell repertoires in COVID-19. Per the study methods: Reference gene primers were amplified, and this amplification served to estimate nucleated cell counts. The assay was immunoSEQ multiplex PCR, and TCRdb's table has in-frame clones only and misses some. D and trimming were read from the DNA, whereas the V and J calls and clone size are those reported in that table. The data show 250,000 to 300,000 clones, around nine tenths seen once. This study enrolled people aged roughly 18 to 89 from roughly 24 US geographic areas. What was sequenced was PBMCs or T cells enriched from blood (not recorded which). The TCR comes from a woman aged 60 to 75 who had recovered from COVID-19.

The DNA of the CDR3 is TGTGCCAGCAGACCGGGACTAGCGTTCAATGAGCAGTTCTTC. It codes for CASRPGLAFNEQFF. The V call is TRBV3-1 (or the pseudogene TRBV3-2), the J call TRBJ2-1; 10 nucleotides agree with TRBD2. J gave up 6 bases and V 6 bases, and 5 bases lay outside the gene matches. Germline V gene lookup returns CDR1 LGHDT and CDR2 YNNKEL (reference sequence). The CDR3 spans 14 residues.